Presented here are 22 T cell receptor beta chains from one specimen sequenced in a study of blood T cell repertoires in COVID-19. Some clones are missing from TCRdb's copy, which holds only in-frame ones; the method was immunoSEQ multiplex PCR. The sample records roughly 140,000 clones, 80% being singletons. Sequenced sample: peripheral blood. These receptors were taken from a man in his sixties with acute or convalescent COVID-19.

This chain joins TRBV4-2 and TRBJ2-6, with 13 nucleotides matching TRBD2. CDR1 is LGHNA, CDR2 YNFKEQ, per germline. V was clipped by 8 bases and J by 3 bases; unmatched bases: 10. The CDR3 covers 18 residues. The CDR3 here is CASAPGLAGVSGANVLTF. The CDR3 DNA is TGTGCCAGCGCCCCCGGACTAGCGGGAGTAAGTGGGGCCAACGTCCTGACTTTC.

This clone was seen a handful of times. V is TRBV28 and J is TRBJ1-2; D ambiguous. The CDR3 loop spans 18 amino acids. Germline V gene data show CDR1 as MDHEN and CDR2 as SYDVKM. The V end was cut by 3 bases, the J end by 3 bases, with 23 bases between. CDR3 DNA: TGTGCCAGCAGTTTCCCATCGTGGGGAGCGGATGTGGACTATGGCTACACCTTC. Its translation is CASSFPSWGADVDYGYTF.

The chain is built from TRBV6-1 and TRBJ1-4; D not resolved. CDR1 MNHNS and CDR2 SASEGT come from the germline V gene. V lost 2 bases and J lost 8, with 12 bases in between. The CDR3 runs 14 residues. Written as DNA, the CDR3 is TGTGCCAGCAGTGAACAATCGGGAAACGAAAAACTGTTTTTT. Translating it yields CASSEQSGNEKLFF.

The V gene is TRBV6-5, the J gene TRBJ1-1; D remains ambiguous. CDR1 is MNHEY and CDR2 is SVGAGI in the germline V gene. V lost 4 bases and J 2 bases, leaving 11 bases between the germline ends. The CDR3 covers 14 residues. The CDR3 loop is CASSLSGSNTEAFF. The CDR3, as DNA: TGTGCCAGCAGTTTATCCGGGAGTAACACTGAAGCTTTCTTT.

The chain links TRBV4-3 to TRBJ1-5, with D uncertain. This CDR3 region has 14 residues. Germline lookup yields CDR1 LGHNA and CDR2 YSLEER. Trimming took off 3 bases at V and 6 bases at J, with 12 bases between the two ends. The CDR3 spells CASSQVLRGQPQHF. DNA for the CDR3: TGCGCCAGCAGCCAGGTACTTCGGGGTCAGCCCCAGCATTTT.

Only one count was recorded for this clone. This chain links TRBV6-5 with TRBJ2-7, with 7 positions matching TRBD1. Germline values: CDR1 MNHEY, CDR2 SVGAGI. Trimming took 4 bases from V and 0 from J; bases not matched to a gene: 9. This CDR3 region has 16 residues. The CDR3 DNA reads as TGTGCCAGCAGTTCCCCTACAGGGGCCGCCTCCTACGAGCAGTACTTC. Translated: CASSSPTGAASYEQYF.

This clone was counted once. The chain links TRBV6-2 or TRBV6-3 to TRBJ1-5; possibly TRBD1 for D (6 bases). The CDR3 runs to 15 residues. Germline CDR1 reads MNHEY; CDR2 reads SVGEGT. Trimming took 5 bases from V and 2 from J, leaving 13 bases between them. The CDR3 nucleotides are TGTGCCAGCAGTCGGTGGGGGCAGGGCAATCAGCCCCAGCATTTT. Translated, it gives CASSRWGQGNQPQHF.

V is TRBV6-5 and J is TRBJ1-4, with D possibly TRBD1 on 6 matching bases. The CDR3 is 13 amino acids. V was pared by 4 bases and J by 10 bases, with 13 bases between. CDR1 is MNHEY, CDR2 SVGAGI, per germline. In DNA form, the CDR3 reads TGTGCCAGCAGTTCGCAGGGGCCCGGAAAACTGTTTTTT. Protein product: CASSSQGPGKLFF.

This rearrangement joins TRBV5-1 to TRBJ1-2, with D hard to call. V lost 4 bases and J lost 0, with 4 bases in between. CDR3 length: 12 amino acids. CDR1 and CDR2 from the germline V gene are SGHRS and YFSETQ. The CDR3 spells CASSPANYGYTF. DNA of the CDR3: TGCGCCAGCAGCCCAGCTAACTATGGCTACACCTTC.

The gene calls are TRBV19 and TRBJ2-1; D not resolved. Germline CDR1 reads LNHDA; CDR2 reads SQIVND (reference sequence). This CDR3 comprises 12 residues. Deletions cut 5 bases from V and 5 bases from J, with 7 bases between. CDR3 sequence: CASSRANNEQFF. In DNA, the CDR3 is TGTGCCAGTAGTCGTGCTAACAATGAGCAGTTCTTC.

The gene calls are TRBV7-2 and TRBJ1-1; D is uncertain. CDR1 SGHTA and CDR2 FQGNSA come from the germline V gene. With 5 bases removed from V and 6 bases from J, the gap between germline ends came to 10 bases. This CDR3 has 12 residues. The CDR3 region has the DNA TGTGCCAGCAGCCTAGGGCGGTCTGAAGCTTTCTTT. This translates into CASSLGRSEAFF.

The genes are TRBV5-4 and TRBJ2-1; tentative D call: TRBD1 (6 bases). From germline, CDR1 is SGHNT and CDR2 YYREEE (reference sequence). Trimming stripped 2 bases from V and 3 bases from J, with 21 bases between. The CDR3 consists of 18 residues. The CDR3: CASSLIVWGTQNYNEQFF. The CDR3 DNA is TGTGCCAGCAGCTTAATCGTTTGGGGGACACAAAACTACAATGAGCAGTTCTTC. The full variable domain, completed using reference TRBV5-4 and TRBJ2-1, is ETGVTQSPTHLIKTRGQQVTLRCSSQSGHNTVSWYQQALGQGPQFIFQYYREEENGRGNFPPRFSGLQFPNYSSELNVNALELDDSALYLCASSLIVWGTQNYNEQFFGPGTRLTVL.

V usage is TRBV25-1 and J usage is TRBJ2-7; tentative D call: TRBD1 (6 bases). This CDR3 spans 15 amino acids. The germline V and J ends were trimmed by 4 bases and 0 bases, with 13 bases remaining between them. CDR1 is MGHDK and CDR2 is SYGVNS in the germline V gene. The CDR3 is CASSGLTGLSYEQYF. DNA of the CDR3: TGTGCCAGCAGTGGTCTGACAGGCCTCTCCTACGAGCAGTACTTC.

The sample holds one count of this clone. CDR3 sequence: CASGGREQGEQYF. CDR3 DNA: TGTGCTAGCGGGGGGCGGGAGCAGGGCGAGCAGTACTTC. This chain joins TRBV12-3 or TRBV12-4 and TRBJ2-7; 10 bases match TRBD2. CDR3 size: 13 residues.

This clone has more than one count but fewer than ten. The J gene is TRBJ2-1, the V gene TRBV27, with TRBD2 identical over 8 bases. CDR1 is MNHEY and CDR2 is SMNVEV in the germline V gene (reference sequence). The CDR3 sequence is 15 residues long. V was pared by 2 bases and J by 4 bases, with 4 bases of the junction left unmatched. CDR3 nucleotide sequence: TGTGCCAGCAGTTTAGGGGCTAGCGGGTACAATGAGCAGTTCTTC. It translates to CASSLGASGYNEQFF.

The chain is built from TRBV7-2 and TRBJ2-7; a possible D gene is TRBD1 (6 bases). V was pared by 3 bases and J by 6 bases, with 15 bases between. The CDR3 is 14 residues long. Per the germline V gene, CDR1 is SGHTA and CDR2 is FQGNSA. The CDR3: CASSFYPRGGEQYF. The DNA for the CDR3 is TGTGCCAGCAGCTTTTACCCCAGAGGGGGCGAGCAGTACTTC.

This rearrangement joins TRBV2 to TRBJ1-2, with a possible D match to TRBD1 (5 bases). V shed 2 bases and J shed 7 bases, with 14 bases lying between them. The length of the CDR3 is 14 residues. CDR1 and CDR2 (germline): SNHLY, FYNNEI. CDR3 sequence reads: CASSERGHPSGYTF. Here the CDR3 DNA reads TGTGCCAGCAGTGAAAGGGGCCATCCCAGTGGCTACACCTTC. Full variable domain (rest looked up from reference TRBV2 and TRBJ1-2): EPEVTQTPSHQVTQMGQEVILRCVPISNHLYFYWYRQILGQKVEFLVSFYNNEISEKSEIFDDQFSVERPDGSNFTLKIRSTKLEDSAMYFCASSERGHPSGYTFGSGTRLTVV.

The rearrangement links TRBV29-1 to TRBJ2-7, with 8 bases matching TRBD1. The CDR3 totals 12 residues. CDR1 is SQVTM and CDR2 is ANQGSEA in the germline V gene. Trimming removed 3 bases from V and 3 bases from J; junction bases left unmatched: 1. CDR3 residues: CSVDGQGYEQYF. The CDR3 nucleotides read TGCAGCGTTGATGGACAGGGCTACGAGCAGTACTTC.

The V and J genes are TRBV6-6 and TRBJ1-4; 7 bases line up with TRBD1. Germline V gene lookup returns CDR1 MNHNY and CDR2 SVGAGI (reference sequence). The CDR3 covers 16 residues. Trimming took 2 bases from V and 7 from J; bases not matched to a gene: 10. The CDR3 nucleotides are TGTGCCAGCAGTTACGGGGCAGGGGGGATGAGTGAAAAACTGTTTTTT. This gives the protein CASSYGAGGMSEKLFF.

In the case of this clone: A much larger clonotype is one base distant, so this may be a read error. Other DNA sequences within the sample encode an identical CDR3. CDR3 region: CASSQDLYSNQPQHF. CDR3 bases: TGTGCCAGCAGCCAAGATCTCTATAGCAATCAGCCCCAGCATTTT. The gene calls are TRBV4-2 and TRBJ1-5; the D is unclear. V lost 0 bases, J lost 0 bases, and 6 bases lay in between. CDR1 is LGHNA and CDR2 is YNFKEQ in the germline V gene. This CDR3 contains 15 residues.

V usage is TRBV28 and J usage is TRBJ1-4, with D possibly TRBD1 on 5 matching bases. The germline V gene encodes CDR1 MDHEN and CDR2 SYDVKM. There are 16 residues in the CDR3. The V and J ends lost 7 bases and 1 base respectively, with 16 bases between them. CDR3 bases: TGTGCCAGCACCCCTGGGGGGTCCCGAACTAATGAAAAACTGTTTTTT. As protein: CASTPGGSRTNEKLFF.

The chain carries TRBV7-2 and TRBJ1-4; 8 positions match TRBD1. The CDR3 length is 13 residues. The V and J ends lost 3 bases and 7 bases, in that order; junction bases with no gene match: 1. CDR1 and CDR2 from the germline V gene are SGHTA and FQGNSA. This CDR3 reads CASSLDRVEKLFF. CDR3 nucleotides: TGTGCCAGCAGCTTGGACAGGGTTGAAAAACTGTTTTTT.